The 2 T cell receptor beta chains given below trace back to one sample, sequenced in a study of blood T cells in healthy people across ages (dated by TCRdb to between 2014 and 2016). Library prep was done by 5' RACE. For sequencing, an Illumina HiSeq 2500 was employed. A second PCR of about 6 to 11 cycles was run with a J-beta primer mix and a sample-barcoded 5' primer. The public reads were reprocessed in TCRdb via fastp at Q25 and MiXCR, keeping in-frame beta chains. For every CDR3 protein sequence, its rows merge into one entry that carries the most common genes and DNA. This sample gives over a million distinct CDR3 sequences in total; less than 25% of them show up just once. The ten biggest clones cover approximately 0.75% of the sample. The same specimen was also included in a second study, on T cells of mothers and their children.

Sequencing used blood. The receptors originated from a girl aged 2 to 9 in good health.

As regards this clonotype: Sequence at one end of the junction differs from germline and may be a read error. V gene TRBV12-5 combines with J gene TRBJ2-7; D is unclear. CDR1 is LGHNT and CDR2 is FRNRAP in the germline V gene. This CDR3 region has 13 residues. The CDR3 DNA reads TGTGCTGGTGGCTTGGATCCCCTTTACGAGCAGTACTTC. Translated: CAGGLDPLYEQYF.

The chain employs TRBV2 and TRBJ2-1, with 7 bases matching TRBD2. Germline-derived CDR1 and CDR2 are SNHLY and FYNNEI. The CDR3 is 14 residues long. V trimming: 6 bases; J trimming: 8 bases; junction bases outside the gene matches: 10. The CDR3 protein is CASRSGTNVDEQFF. In DNA form, the CDR3 reads TGTGCCAGCAGATCCGGGACTAACGTCGATGAGCAGTTCTTC.